This TCR beta chain comes out of a study of OX40 agonist ivuxolimab in advanced cancers. V lost 2 bases and J 1 base, leaving 14 bases between the germline ends. CDR1 and CDR2 from the germline V gene are SGHTA and FQGTGA. CDR3 length: 16 residues. The data were produced by immunoSEQ multiplex PCR, yet TCRdb's version contains in-frame clones alone and is incomplete. The data show around 52,000 clones, approximately 83% seen once. This clonotype was sampled from an adult with an advanced solid tumor such as melanoma, head and neck, liver or kidney cancer. V and J are TRBV7-3 and TRBJ1-1, with unresolved D. The sequences come from CD4+ or CD8+ T cells sorted from blood, collected in a trial of the OX40 agonist ivuxolimab. The CDR3 DNA is TGTGCCAGCAGCTTAGAGCCGGGCATCCCGAACACTGAAGCTTTCTTT. Translated, it gives CASSLEPGIPNTEAFF.